What follows are 8 T cell receptor beta chains derived from one specimen sequenced in a study of OX40 agonist ivuxolimab in advanced cancers. Using immunoSEQ multiplex PCR, the repertoire was profiled, and TCRdb retains in-frame clones only, with some absent. The sample shows approximately 28,000 clones, about 82% of them seen only once. The starting material was CD4+ or CD8+ T cells sorted from blood, obtained in a trial of the OX40 agonist ivuxolimab. The origin of the receptors is an adult with an advanced solid tumor such as melanoma, head and neck, liver or kidney cancer.

J is TRBJ1-4 and V is TRBV5-4; possibly TRBD1 for D (5 bases). CDR1 SGHNT and CDR2 YYREEE come from the germline V gene (reference sequence). The CDR3 is 14 amino acids. V was cut by 3 bases and J by 5 bases, with 11 bases left in between. Here the CDR3 reads CASSSQQENEKLFF. The CDR3 DNA reads as TGTGCCAGCAGCTCTCAACAGGAGAATGAAAAACTGTTTTTT. The whole variable domain, remainder taken from reference TRBV5-4 and TRBJ1-4, is ETGVTQSPTHLIKTRGQQVTLRCSSQSGHNTVSWYQQALGQGPQFIFQYYREEENGRGNFPPRFSGLQFPNYSSELNVNALELDDSALYLCASSSQQENEKLFFGSGTQLSVL.

The V and J genes are TRBV30 and TRBJ1-3; the match to TRBD1 covers 10 bases. CDR1 and CDR2 from the germline V gene are GTSNPN and SVGIG (reference sequence). The CDR3 consists of 16 residues. Trimming cost V 3 bases and J 0 bases; bases outside gene matches: 5. CDR3: CAWRQTGGLSGNTIYF. The CDR3, as DNA: TGTGCCTGGAGACAGACAGGGGGCCTCTCTGGAAACACCATATATTTT.

The V gene is TRBV7-6, the J gene TRBJ1-1; no clear D gene. Between the trimmed V and J ends, which lost 6 bases and 2 bases, there was a span of 10 bases. CDR3 length: 13 residues. Germline CDR1 and CDR2: SGHVS and FNYEAQ. The CDR3 sequence: CASSVRANTEAFF. The CDR3 nucleotides read TGTGCCAGCAGTGTTCGGGCCAACACTGAAGCTTTCTTT.

Notes on this clone: The junction and the germline gene differ at one end; a read error may be behind it. The sample has other DNA sequences that encode this CDR3 too. This chain links TRBV5-1 with TRBJ2-1, with TRBD2 matching 8 bases. The CDR3 is 16 residues long. Germline V gene lookup returns CDR1 SGHRS and CDR2 YFSETQ. The CDR3 here is CASSPLAESSYNEQFF. The DNA for the CDR3 is TGTGCCAGCAGCCCACTAGCGGAGAGCTCCTACAATGAGCAGTTCTTC.

This rearrangement joins TRBV28 to TRBJ2-1; TRBD2 matches at 7 bases. The CDR3 consists of 14 residues. V lost 8 bases to trimming and J lost 6 bases; unmatched junction nucleotides: 10. Germline-derived CDR1 and CDR2 are MDHEN and SYDVKM. CDR3 DNA sequence: TGTGCCAGCGCGACGTCTTGGGAGGGCAATGAGCAGTTCTTC. Protein sequence: CASATSWEGNEQFF.

The chain employs TRBV4-1 and TRBJ2-2, with 11 bases fitting TRBD2. The CDR3 runs 16 residues. The junction had 5 bases not matched to a gene; V was cut back by 4 bases and J by 4 bases. Germline V gene data show CDR1 as MGHRA and CDR2 as YSYEKL. CDR3 amino acids: CASSPIAGGSTGELFF. The CDR3 DNA sequence: TGCGCCAGCAGCCCGATAGCGGGAGGGAGCACCGGGGAGCTGTTTTTT.

The chain has TRBV15 and TRBJ2-7; 11 bases are a match to TRBD1. Germline loops: CDR1 LNHNV, CDR2 YYDKDF (reference sequence). V lost 3 bases, J lost 3 bases, and 4 bases stayed unmatched. This CDR3 region has 15 residues. Written as DNA, the CDR3 is TGTGCCACCAGCAGCGGGACAGGGGGACACTACGAGCAGTACTTC. Its protein is CATSSGTGGHYEQYF.

The chain carries TRBV18 and TRBJ2-5; D may be TRBD2 (6 bases). Germline assignment: CDR1 KGHSH and CDR2 LQKENI. The CDR3 totals 13 residues. The V end lost 0 bases, the J end lost 5 bases, and 7 bases lay between the germline ends. The CDR3 DNA reads TGTGCCAGCTCACCACCGGAGGGGGAGACCCAGTACTTC. Residues: CASSPPEGETQYF.